A single sample gave rise to the 18 T cell receptor beta chains below, sequenced in a study of blood T cells in healthy people across ages. With a J-beta primer mix and a sample-barcoded 5' primer, a second PCR ran about 7 to 12 cycles. TCRdb independently ran MiXCR on the 5' RACE reads; one entry per CDR3 protein. The table has roughly 800,000 distinct CDR3 sequences, 58% seen once. Sequenced sample: blood. The origin of the receptors is a man aged 25-40 years in good health.

The rearrangement links TRBV6-6 to TRBJ1-2, with TRBD1 as a possible D gene (6 bases). Trimming took off 8 bases at V and 4 bases at J, with 11 bases between the two ends. The length of the CDR3 is 12 residues. CDR1 is MNHNY and CDR2 is SVGAGI in the germline V gene (reference sequence). The CDR3 sequence is CASGQNLYGYTF. CDR3 nucleotide sequence: TGTGCCAGCGGACAGAACCTCTATGGCTACACCTTC.

This chain connects TRBV4-1 to TRBJ2-5; D is unclear. CDR1 and CDR2 (germline): MGHRA, YSYEKL. The CDR3 has 20 amino acids. Trimming shortened V by 1 base and J by 1 base, and 25 bases separated the two germline ends. The CDR3 loop is CASSQAPPLPGYGSQETQYF. The CDR3 nucleotides are TGCGCCAGCAGCCAAGCGCCCCCTCTTCCCGGCTATGGCAGCCAAGAGACCCAGTACTTC.

The chain carries TRBV7-2 and TRBJ1-1; D remains ambiguous. The CDR3 contains 15 residues. CDR1 SGHTA and CDR2 FQGNSA come from the germline V gene. The V end lost 2 bases, the J end lost 0 bases, and 10 bases lay between the germline ends. The CDR3 here is CASSLYPILNTEAFF. The CDR3 bases are TGTGCCAGCAGCTTATATCCCATCTTGAACACTGAAGCTTTCTTT.

The chain links TRBV10-3 to TRBJ2-5, with 13 bases that match TRBD2. This CDR3 has 13 amino acids. The germline V gene has CDR1 ENHRY and CDR2 SYGVKD. The ends lost 9 bases at V and 7 bases at J; junction bases unmatched: 5. Written as DNA, the CDR3 is TGTGCCATTGGACTAGCGGGGGAAGGGACCCAGTACTTC. Translated: CAIGLAGEGTQYF.

The gene calls are TRBV2 and TRBJ1-5, with TRBD1 as a possible D gene (5 bases). Germline-derived CDR1 and CDR2 are SNHLY and FYNNEI. This CDR3 has 12 residues. The V gene lost 4 bases and the J gene lost 9 bases, with 10 bases spanning the gap. As DNA, the CDR3 is TGTGCCAGCAGTGTCGGTGGGACGCCCCAGCATTTT. Protein product: CASSVGGTPQHF.

This clonotype was observed a handful of times. This chain uses TRBV10-1 with TRBJ2-7, with D maybe TRBD1 (5 bases). The V gene lost 4 bases and the J gene lost 5 bases, with 12 bases spanning the gap. CDR1 WNHNN and CDR2 SYGVQD come from the germline V gene (reference sequence). The CDR3 spans 13 residues. As DNA, the CDR3 is TGCGCCAGCAGTGCAGGACAACTCAACGAGCAGTACTTC. It translates to CASSAGQLNEQYF.

The chain joins TRBV10-3 to TRBJ2-2, with 7 bases lining up with TRBD2. The germline V gene encodes CDR1 ENHRY and CDR2 SYGVKD. The length of the CDR3 is 15 residues. The V gene end was trimmed by 5 bases and the J gene end by 5 bases; junction bases not matched to a gene: 8. The CDR3 region is CAISQPGTTTGELFF. The CDR3 bases are TGTGCCATCAGTCAACCCGGGACTACGACCGGGGAGCTGTTTTTT.

Comment on this clonotype: A much more abundant neighbour one base away suggests this may be a read error. V and J are TRBV7-9 and TRBJ2-4, with D uncertain. Near its end, the DNA agrees better with TRBJ2-7, so the J call may be wrong. Per germline, CDR1 SEHNR and CDR2 FQNEAQ (reference sequence). This CDR3 contains 12 residues. In DNA form, the CDR3 reads TGTGCCAGCAGCTTAAACCACTACGAGCAGTACTTC. Its protein is CASSLNHYEQYF.

J is TRBJ2-1 and V is TRBV5-5, with 11 bases that match TRBD2. Germline CDR1 SGHKS, CDR2 YYEKEE (reference sequence). The V gene end was trimmed by 3 bases and the J gene end by 2 bases; junction bases not matched to a gene: 4. CDR3 length: 16 residues. The chain's CDR3 is CASSSLTSGAYNEQFF. CDR3 DNA sequence: TGTGCCAGCAGCTCACTGACTAGCGGGGCCTACAATGAGCAGTTCTTC.

This sequence joins TRBV28 and TRBJ2-6, with D perhaps matching TRBD1 or TRBD2 (6 bases each). Looked up from germline, CDR1 is MDHEN and CDR2 is SYDVKM. Between the trimmed V and J ends, which lost 7 bases and 2 bases, there was a span of 18 bases. The CDR3 runs to 17 residues. CDR3 region: CASTTWGAGTGANVLTF. CDR3 sequence (DNA): TGTGCCAGCACCACCTGGGGGGCAGGCACTGGGGCCAACGTCCTGACTTTC.

The chain uses TRBV7-2 and TRBJ2-7, with TRBD2 as a possible D gene (5 bases). The DNA end is more similar to TRBJ2-1, so the J call may be wrong. Germline CDR1 reads SGHTA; CDR2 reads FQGNSA. The CDR3 is 14 amino acids. CDR3 residues: CASSLQWRLDEQFF. CDR3 bases: TGTGCCAGCAGCTTGCAGTGGAGGTTAGATGAGCAGTTCTTC.

CDR3: CASSLGTGQGNEQFF. The CDR3, as DNA: TGTGCCAGCAGCTTAGGGACGGGACAGGGAAATGAGCAGTTCTTC. V is TRBV7-2 and J is TRBJ2-1, with TRBD1 matching 9 bases. Per germline, CDR1 SGHTA and CDR2 FQGNSA. CDR3 length: 15 amino acids. The junction had 5 bases not matched to a gene; V was cut back by 1 base and J by 7 bases.

The chain is built from TRBV27 and TRBJ2-5; 7 bases align to TRBD1. CDR3 size: 14 residues. Trimming took 5 bases from V and 5 from J; bases not matched to a gene: 8. Germline V gives CDR1 MNHEY, CDR2 SMNVEV (reference sequence). CDR3 coding DNA: TGTGCCAGCAGTACGAAACAGGGGCGGGAGACCCAGTACTTC. It specifies CASSTKQGRETQYF.

This chain joins TRBV20-1 and TRBJ1-4, with a possible D match to TRBD1 (5 bases). V shed 6 bases and J shed 7 bases, with 15 bases lying between them. This CDR3 region has 13 residues. Germline V gene sequence: CDR1 DFQATT, CDR2 SNEGSKA (reference sequence). The CDR3 DNA reads as TGCAGTGCACCCGACAGTATCCGTGAAAAACTGTTTTTT. Its protein is CSAPDSIREKLFF.

The rearrangement links TRBV6-5 to TRBJ2-3; D is uncertain. Deletions cut 2 bases from V and 6 bases from J, with 18 bases between. The V gene's germline CDR1 is MNHEY and CDR2 SVGAGI. The CDR3 covers 16 residues. The CDR3 region has the DNA TGTGCCAGCAGTTACCTGGGTTTGGTAGGCGCGGATACGCAGTATTTT. Its translation: CASSYLGLVGADTQYF.

This chain links TRBV28 with TRBJ1-1; a possible D gene is TRBD1 (6 bases). The germline V and J ends were trimmed by 6 bases and 0 bases, with 14 bases remaining between them. Germline-derived CDR1 and CDR2 are MDHEN and SYDVKM. The CDR3 runs 15 residues. CDR3 amino acids: CASRKIDRMNTEAFF. The CDR3 bases are TGTGCCAGCAGAAAAATAGACAGGATGAACACTGAAGCTTTCTTT. Full variable domain (rest looked up from reference TRBV28 and TRBJ1-1): DVKVTQSSRYLVKRTGEKVFLECVQDMDHENMFWYRQDPGLGLRLIYFSYDVKMKEKGDIPEGYSVSREKKERFSLILESASTNQTSMYLCASRKIDRMNTEAFFGQGTRLTVV.

The chain has TRBV5-4 and TRBJ2-6; 8 bases agree with TRBD1. Germline CDR1 reads SGHNT; CDR2 reads YYREEE (reference sequence). This CDR3 contains 18 residues. Trimming at V came to 0 bases and at J to 0 bases, leaving 5 bases not matched to a gene. Here the CDR3 DNA reads TGTGCCAGCAGCTTGGATCAGGGGGCCGACTCTGGGGCCAACGTCCTGACTTTC. Protein product: CASSLDQGADSGANVLTF. Drawing the rest from reference TRBV5-4 and TRBJ2-6, the complete variable domain is ETGVTQSPTHLIKTRGQQVTLRCSSQSGHNTVSWYQQALGQGPQFIFQYYREEENGRGNFPPRFSGLQFPNYSSELNVNALELDDSALYLCASSLDQGADSGANVLTFGAGSRLTVL.

This chain connects TRBV13 to TRBJ1-2; D is unresolved. The CDR3 has 15 amino acids. The germline V gene has CDR1 PRHDT and CDR2 FYEKMQ (reference sequence). The V end lost 2 bases, the J end lost 7 bases, and 17 bases lay between the germline ends. Here the CDR3 reads CASSLSTLADGGYTF. Written as DNA, the CDR3 is TGTGCCAGCAGCTTAAGTACTCTCGCCGACGGTGGCTACACCTTC.